The rows below give T cell receptor beta chains drawn from one sample of a study of T cells in Graves' hyperthyroidism and ophthalmopathy. From the multiplex PCR reads, TCRdb called clonotypes with MiXCR, one entry per CDR3 protein. The sample has about 680,000 distinct CDR3 sequences; 30% to 40% are singletons. The sample was blood. These receptor sequences come from a woman between 40 and 50 years old with Graves' hyperthyroidism. The conserved cysteine and the conserved F or W are not part of the CDR3 here. Clone size is given for some rows only: seen once, a few or many times, or a class if the clone is expanded.

>TRBJ1-5|TRBV19|NA
ASGPGGATNQPQH
>TRBJ2-3|TRBV29-1|NA
SVGGLFTDTQY
>TRBJ1-1|TRBV7-2|many
ASSLNRGYTEAF
>TRBJ1-6|TRBV2|many
ASSPGQARGSPLH
>TRBJ1-1|TRBV6-5|few
ASSYSLLITGEHTEAF
>TRBJ1-1|TRBV7-2|NA
ASSWGSGATNTEAS
>TRBJ1-2|TRBV29-1|NA
SVRRGVSGYT
>TRBJ1-2|TRBV10-3|NA
AISESGRDNYGCT
>TRBJ2-7|TRBV12-3/TRBV12-4|many
ASSPTGVGEQY
>TRBJ2-7|TRBV7-2|NA
ATGGLAGGPFNEQY
>TRBJ2-6|TRBV24-1|many
ATSDPGVGSGANVLT
>TRBJ1-1|TRBV10-3|NA
AILGAAGGTITEAF
>TRBJ2-5|TRBV2|many
ASIRDLGRETQY
>TRBJ1-1|TRBV12-3/TRBV12-4|NA
ASSWLANRGPTEAF
>TRBJ2-5|TRBV4-3|many
ASSPTGAGETQY
>TRBJ1-4|TRBV20-1|NA
SANGGWGQTFQEKLF
>TRBJ2-6|TRBV6-5|NA
ASGYMAGANVLT
>TRBJ2-5|TRBV10-3|many
ASQDFRRETQY
>TRBJ1-1|TRBV4-1|NA
ASSQAKERSEAF
>TRBJ2-7|TRBV3-1|few
ASSQGVHEQY
>TRBJ2-7|TRBV7-8|NA
ASSGTAFYEQY
>TRBJ2-5|TRBV7-9|many
ASSLDRSETQY
>TRBJ1-2|TRBV5-6|few
ASRFQGFGYT
>TRBJ1-5|TRBV20-1|NA
SASAGTGFNQPQH
>TRBJ2-7|TRBV6-5|NA
ASSYSSIQTYEQY